A selection of T cell receptor beta chains follows, all from one sample in a study of blood T cell repertoires in COVID-19. The repertoire was sequenced with immunoSEQ multiplex PCR; TCRdb's copy has only in-frame clones and lacks some. The data show some 200,000 clones, with around three quarters seen just once and less than 7% held by the top ten. The material sequenced was peripheral blood. The receptors come from a woman aged 65 to 85 with acute or convalescent COVID-19. Each CDR3 is given with its conserved first and last residue. A D gene is named only where the DNA matches it firmly. Clone size appears in some rows only: once, few, many, or a class for an expanded clone.

cdr3_nt	cdr3_aa	j_call	d_call	v_call	clone_size
TGTGCCAGTAGTACAGACAGTTCCCTGAACACTGAAGCTTTCTTT	CASSTDSSLNTEAFF	TRBJ1-1	.	TRBV19	few
TGTGCCAGCAGTTATCAATTGGGACAGTTGAACACTGAAGCTTTCTTT	CASSYQLGQLNTEAFF	TRBJ1-1	TRBD1	TRBV28	few
TGCGCCAGCAGCCCCAGACTAGCGGGACGCCAAGAGACCCAGTACTTC	CASSPRLAGRQETQYF	TRBJ2-5	TRBD2	TRBV5-1	.
TGTGCCAGCAGTCCGTTAACCGGGACAGGGGTTTCCTACGAGCAGTACTTC	CASSPLTGTGVSYEQYF	TRBJ2-7	TRBD1	TRBV6-6	once
TGTGCCATCAGTCTCACAGGGAACACCGGGGAGCTGTTTTTT	CAISLTGNTGELFF	TRBJ2-2	.	TRBV10-3	.
TGTGCCAGCAGCTTGGGGACTACGGGGGTGGGCTACACCTTC	CASSLGTTGVGYTF	TRBJ1-2	.	TRBV5-4	.
TGTGCCAGCAGCTTGTGGGAGCAAGAGACCCAGTACTTC	CASSLWEQETQYF	TRBJ2-5	.	TRBV5-6	.
TGTGCCAGCAGCGCACGACTAGCGGGAGGCTCGGACAATGAGCAGTTCTTC	CASSARLAGGSDNEQFF	TRBJ2-1	TRBD2	TRBV5-8	.
TGTGCCAGCAGCCCGGGACTAGCGGGAGGGAATGAGCAGTTCTTC	CASSPGLAGGNEQFF	TRBJ2-1	TRBD2	TRBV7-7	few
TGTGCCAGCAGCAAGAGACAGGACACAGATACGCAGTATTTT	CASSKRQDTDTQYF	TRBJ2-3	.	TRBV4-2	.
TGTGCCAGCAGGGGTGGGTTTAGCGGGACCTACGAGCAGTACTTC	CASRGGFSGTYEQYF	TRBJ2-7	TRBD2	TRBV2	.
TGCGCCAGCAGCTCTTCGGGTGTCTACGAGCAGTACTTC	CASSSSGVYEQYF	TRBJ2-7	.	TRBV5-1	few
TGTGCCAGCAGCGAGGACTGGGGTTTTGAGAATGAGCAGTTCTTC	CASSEDWGFENEQFF	TRBJ2-1	.	TRBV25-1	.
TGTGCCAGCAGCGTCCCCGGACTTCCGGCTCTGGCTCGAAACACCATATATTTT	CASSVPGLPALARNTIYF	TRBJ1-3	.	TRBV11-3	few
TGTGCCAGCAGTTTAACCCAGGTAGGGGTGTATAGCAATCAGCCCCAGCATTTT	CASSLTQVGVYSNQPQHF	TRBJ1-5	.	TRBV28	.
TGTGCCAGCAGTTTACCACGGGGCAGGGGGCCGAACACCGGGGAGCTGTTTTTT	CASSLPRGRGPNTGELFF	TRBJ2-2	TRBD1	TRBV28	once
TGTGCCAGTACTATGGGACTAGCGGGAGGCTACGAGCAGTACTTC	CASTMGLAGGYEQYF	TRBJ2-7	TRBD2	TRBV19	.
TGTGCCAGCAGCTTGAGGGACAGAGGGTCTAGCTCCTACAATGAGCAGTTCTTC	CASSLRDRGSSSYNEQFF	TRBJ2-1	TRBD1	TRBV5-6	.
TGCGCCAGCAGCTTGGCTGGGGGGAACTTGAACACTGAAGCTTTCTTT	CASSLAGGNLNTEAFF	TRBJ1-1	.	TRBV5-1	.
TGTGCCTGCCAAGGGGATTCACCCCTCCACTTT	CACQGDSPLHF	TRBJ1-6	.	TRBV30	.
TGCAGCGTTGAGGGAGGGGAAAGAGCTTTCTTT	CSVEGGERAFF	TRBJ1-1	.	TRBV29-1	.
TGTGCCAGCAGCTTGGCTGGGACAGCCGGGGAGCTGTTTTTT	CASSLAGTAGELFF	TRBJ2-2	TRBD1	TRBV5-6	.
TGTGCCAGCAGTTTGGGACAGGGCGGACAGCAGCCCCAGCATTTT	CASSLGQGGQQPQHF	TRBJ1-5	TRBD1	TRBV28	.
TGTGCCACCAGTGATTTCGACAACTACAATGAGCAGTTCTTC	CATSDFDNYNEQFF	TRBJ2-1	.	TRBV24-1	once
TGTGCCAGCAGCAGCGGGACTAGCGGGAGTGAGACCCAGTACTTC	CASSSGTSGSETQYF	TRBJ2-5	TRBD2	TRBV5-4	once
TGTGCCAGCAGTGACTCTGCTAGCGGGAGGGATACGCAGTATTTT	CASSDSASGRDTQYF	TRBJ2-3	TRBD2	TRBV6-4	few
TGTGCCACGTTACTAGCGGGAGGGCCCCACGAGCAGTACTTC	CATLLAGGPHEQYF	TRBJ2-7	TRBD2	TRBV10-3	.
TGTGCCAGTAGTATGTCCGGGACAGGGGGCCTGGTCAGCTCCTACAATGAGCAGTTCTTC	CASSMSGTGGLVSSYNEQFF	TRBJ2-1	TRBD1	TRBV19	.
TGTGCCAGCAGCCCATGGACAGGAACCACTGAAGCTTTCTTT	CASSPWTGTTEAFF	TRBJ1-1	TRBD1	TRBV5-5	.
TGCAGCGTTGTACCTAGCGGCAATGAGCAGTTCTTC	CSVVPSGNEQFF	TRBJ2-1	TRBD2	TRBV29-1	.
TGCCAGAGCGGGGGGAACACTGAAGCTTTCTTT	CQSGGNTEAFF	TRBJ1-1	.	TRBV20-1	.
TGTGCCAGCAGCCAAGATCGGCGACTAGCGGGAGAAAACCAAGAGACCCAGTACTTC	CASSQDRRLAGENQETQYF	TRBJ2-5	TRBD2	TRBV4-2	.
TGTGCCATCAGGCCAGGACAGGGGGATTCACCCCTCCACTTT	CAIRPGQGDSPLHF	TRBJ1-6	TRBD1	TRBV10-3	.
TGTGCCAGCAGTCCTCCCGGATTCCTGGGGGGTACTGAAGCTTTCTTT	CASSPPGFLGGTEAFF	TRBJ1-1	.	TRBV28	.
TGCGCCAGCAGCTCACTAGCGGGGATACAAGAGACCCAGTACTTC	CASSSLAGIQETQYF	TRBJ2-5	TRBD2	TRBV5-1	.
TGTGCCAGCAGTGAACGGAGGTTGGAAAATGAGCAGTTCTTC	CASSERRLENEQFF	TRBJ2-1	.	TRBV2	.
TGTGCCAGCAGTTACGGGACAGGGTCTCTTAACTACGAGCAGTACTTC	CASSYGTGSLNYEQYF	TRBJ2-7	TRBD1	TRBV6-6	.
TGTGCCAGCAGCTTGGATTTCAATAAGGGGGTAGCTTTCTTT	CASSLDFNKGVAFF	TRBJ1-1	.	TRBV5-6	.
TGTGCCTGGAGCTTGACAGGGGGTAATGAAAAACTGTTTTTT	CAWSLTGGNEKLFF	TRBJ1-4	TRBD1	TRBV30	.
TGCAGCGCGGGGGCGGCCTCACCCCTCCACTTT	CSAGAASPLHF	TRBJ1-6	.	TRBV20-1	.
TGTGCCAGTAGTATTCAGGTAGCGGGAGGCCACGGGGAGCTGTTTTTT	CASSIQVAGGHGELFF	TRBJ2-2	TRBD2	TRBV19	.
TGTGCCAGCGGGGACATCCTAGCCAAAAACATTCAGTACTTC	CASGDILAKNIQYF	TRBJ2-4	.	TRBV19	few
TGCGCCAGCAGCGCGAAGCTTACTAGCCGGGGGTGGGATGAGCAGTTCTTC	CASSAKLTSRGWDEQFF	TRBJ2-1	.	TRBV5-1	once
TGTGCCAGCAGCACACCGGGACTATCTACAGATACGCAGTATTTT	CASSTPGLSTDTQYF	TRBJ2-3	TRBD2	TRBV6-1	.
TGTGCCAGCAGCTTTACTGGGAGGAACACTGAAGCTTTCTTT	CASSFTGRNTEAFF	TRBJ1-1	.	TRBV2	few
TGTGCCAGCAGCGACCGCAGGGGTGGAGAGACCCAGTACTTC	CASSDRRGGETQYF	TRBJ2-5	.	TRBV3-1/TRBV3-2	.
TGTGCCAGCAGTGAAGGGGTGGGGACAGTTAGTTACGAGCAGTACTTC	CASSEGVGTVSYEQYF	TRBJ2-7	TRBD1	TRBV6-1	.
TGTGCCAGCTGGGGAGATCCGAACACCGGGGAGCTGTTTTTT	CASWGDPNTGELFF	TRBJ2-2	.	TRBV7-2	few
TGTGCCACATCCAGGGGCACTGAAGCTTTCTTT	CATSRGTEAFF	TRBJ1-1	.	TRBV12-3/TRBV12-4	few
TGTGCCACCAGTATCGACACTAGCGGGAGCCCCTACAATGAGCAGTTCTTC	CATSIDTSGSPYNEQFF	TRBJ2-1	TRBD2	TRBV15	.
TGTGCCAGTAGTTTCTCGGGAGCCTACAATGAGCAGTTCTTC	CASSFSGAYNEQFF	TRBJ2-1	.	TRBV19	.
TGTGCCAGCAGTTTCAGGACAGGGGGTGTCGGGGAGCTGTTTTTT	CASSFRTGGVGELFF	TRBJ2-2	TRBD1	TRBV28	.
TGTGCCAGTAGAGTTTCGGACTCCTCCACCGGGGAGCTGTTTTTT	CASRVSDSSTGELFF	TRBJ2-2	.	TRBV19	.
TGCGCCAGCAGCTTGGCGACTAGTCCTTACGAGCAGTACTTC	CASSLATSPYEQYF	TRBJ2-7	.	TRBV5-1	.